Shown below are 29 T cell receptor beta chains from a single sample sequenced in a study of blood T cell repertoires in COVID-19. Some clones are missing from TCRdb's copy, which holds only in-frame ones; the method was immunoSEQ multiplex PCR. The data show approximately 180,000 clones, roughly nine tenths seen once. The sequencing sample was made of PBMCs or T cells enriched from blood (not recorded which). The receptors derive from a woman aged 40 to 49 with acute COVID-19.

V usage is TRBV10-3 and J usage is TRBJ2-3; D is perhaps TRBD2 (6 bases). The CDR3 has 17 residues. V was cut by 3 bases and J by 0 bases, with 16 bases left in between. Germline assignment: CDR1 ENHRY and CDR2 SYGVKD. The CDR3 loop reads CAISDLNLAVSTDTQYF. The CDR3 bases are TGTGCCATCAGTGACCTTAACTTAGCGGTGAGCACAGATACGCAGTATTTT.

The J gene is TRBJ1-2, the V gene TRBV19, with 8 bases that match TRBD1. The CDR3 has 14 amino acids. CDR1 is LNHDA, CDR2 SQIVND, per germline (reference sequence). The J segment lost 4 bases and the V segment lost 6 bases, leaving 7 bases of the junction unmatched. The CDR3 nucleotides are TGTGCCAGTAGCGCCCGGACAGGGCCCTATGGCTACACCTTC. Amino acids: CASSARTGPYGYTF.

V usage is TRBV7-9 and J usage is TRBJ1-4, with D uncertain. This CDR3 has 12 residues. V shed 2 bases and J shed 5 bases, with 3 bases lying between them. The germline CDR1 and CDR2 sequences are SEHNR and FQNEAQ (reference sequence). CDR3 sequence reads: CASSLSNEKLFF. CDR3 DNA sequence: TGTGCCAGCAGCTTAAGCAATGAAAAACTGTTTTTT.

The chain combines TRBV24-1 with TRBJ1-1; 11 bases match TRBD1. Germline V lookup: CDR1 KGHDR, CDR2 SFDVKD. CDR3 size: 16 residues. The V gene end was trimmed by 9 bases and the J gene end by 0 bases; junction bases not matched to a gene: 8. CDR3 in DNA: TGTGCCACCCCTCGGACAGGGGGCTTAATGAACACTGAAGCTTTCTTT. This sequence encodes CATPRTGGLMNTEAFF.

This chain links TRBV11-2 with TRBJ1-2, with 8 bases aligning to TRBD1. The CDR3 has 15 residues. Germline V CDR1 and CDR2: SGHAT, FQNNGV. Trimming at V came to 0 bases and at J to 5 bases, leaving 5 bases not matched to a gene. CDR3 loop: CASSLDAGGPYGYTF. CDR3 nucleotide sequence: TGTGCCAGCAGCTTAGATGCAGGGGGCCCTTATGGCTACACCTTC.

The chain links TRBV14 to TRBJ2-7; D might be TRBD1 (6 bases). The CDR3 has 14 residues. The V gene lost 2 bases and the J gene lost 2 bases, with 10 bases spanning the gap. CDR1 is SGHDN and CDR2 is FVKESK in the germline V gene. CDR3 in amino acids: CASSQRDKTYEQYF. The CDR3 DNA reads TGTGCCAGCAGCCAACGGGACAAAACCTACGAGCAGTACTTC.

The V call is TRBV19, the J call TRBJ2-1; TRBD1 matches 10 bases. With V trimmed by 6 bases and J by 6 bases, 11 bases remained unmatched. The CDR3 is 16 residues long. The V gene's germline CDR1 is LNHDA and CDR2 SQIVND (reference sequence). CDR3: CASSLSGTGAFNEQFF. CDR3 in DNA: TGTGCCAGTAGCCTCTCCGGGACAGGGGCTTTCAATGAGCAGTTCTTC. The complete variable domain, with remaining parts taken from reference TRBV19 and TRBJ2-1, reads DGGITQSPKYLFRKEGQNVTLSCEQNLNHDAMYWYRQDPGQGLRLIYYSQIVNDFQKGDIAEGYSVSREKKESFPLTVTSAQKNPTAFYLCASSLSGTGAFNEQFFGPGTRLTVL.

This clone appeared once. The chain uses TRBV13 and TRBJ1-2; 8 bases are shared with TRBD1. The CDR3 contains 15 residues. V dropped 7 bases and J dropped 8; count of bases not matched to a gene: 15. The germline V gene has CDR1 PRHDT and CDR2 FYEKMQ (reference sequence). CDR3 nucleotide sequence: TGTGCCAGCAAATTTCGAGGACAGGGCCTGGGAGGCTACACCTTC. Translation gives CASKFRGQGLGGYTF.

The chain employs TRBV27 and TRBJ1-1, with 7 positions matching TRBD1. After removal of 6 bases from V and 0 bases from J, the junction contained 4 bases not matched to a gene. The germline gives CDR1 MNHEY, CDR2 SMNVEV (reference sequence). The CDR3 covers 14 residues. The CDR3 coding sequence is TGTGCCAGCAGGGAGGACAGGATGAACACTGAAGCTTTCTTT. Encoded protein: CASREDRMNTEAFF.

This clone has only a few counts. The chain joins TRBV11-2 to TRBJ2-7, with D hard to call. The germline CDR1 and CDR2 sequences are SGHAT and FQNNGV. There are 13 residues in the CDR3. The V and J ends lost 2 bases and 5 bases respectively, with 10 bases between them. For the CDR3, the DNA is TGTGCCAGCAGCTTATGGCAGGCCGACGAGCAGTACTTC. Its protein product is CASSLWQADEQYF.

This clone was detected only once. The chain couples TRBV5-1 to TRBJ1-5, with a possible D match to TRBD1 (5 bases). Germline V gives CDR1 SGHRS, CDR2 YFSETQ. The CDR3 length is 17 residues. The V end was cut by 8 bases, the J end by 1 base, with 22 bases between. CDR3 DNA sequence: TGCGCCAGAAGGATACGGGACCCCCGGGGGAGCAATCAGCCCCAGCATTTT. It yields the protein CARRIRDPRGSNQPQHF.

The rearrangement uses TRBV6-1 and TRBJ1-3, with 12 bases fitting TRBD1. Germline loops: CDR1 MNHNS, CDR2 SASEGT. The CDR3 contains 18 residues. The trim removed 2 bases at V and 1 base at J, leaving 6 bases unmatched. CDR3 amino acids: CASSERRDRGRSGNTIYF. CDR3 DNA: TGTGCCAGCAGTGAACGTAGGGACAGGGGGCGATCTGGAAACACCATATATTTT.

The chain uses TRBV5-4 and TRBJ2-3, with TRBD1 matching over 10 bases. Germline loops: CDR1 SGHNT, CDR2 YYREEE (reference sequence). The CDR3 covers 14 residues. J was trimmed by 3 bases and V by 3 bases; bases with no gene match: 1. In DNA, the CDR3 is TGTGCCAGCAGCTGGGACAGGGGAACAGATACGCAGTATTTT. Protein sequence: CASSWDRGTDTQYF.

The chain is built from TRBV5-1 and TRBJ2-1, with 13 nucleotides matching TRBD2. The germline V gene encodes CDR1 SGHRS and CDR2 YFSETQ. The CDR3 totals 19 residues. Trimming cost V 1 base and J 0 bases; bases outside gene matches: 7. CDR3 sequence (DNA): TGCGCCAGCAGCTTGCTCGGGACTAGCGGGGTAAGCTCCTACAATGAGCAGTTCTTC. It specifies CASSLLGTSGVSSYNEQFF. Combining the CDR3 with reference TRBV5-1 and TRBJ2-1 gives the whole variable domain KAGVTQTPRYLIKTRGQQVTLSCSPISGHRSVSWYQQTPGQGLQFLFEYFSETQRNKGNFPGRFSGRQFSNSRSEMNVSTLELGDSALYLCASSLLGTSGVSSYNEQFFGPGTRLTVL.

This CDR3 reads CASSPQEGARSPLHF. DNA of the CDR3: TGTGCCAGCAGCCCCCAGGAGGGGGCAAGGTCACCCCTCCACTTT. The V gene is TRBV3-1 (or the pseudogene TRBV3-2), the J gene TRBJ1-6, with 7 bases fitting TRBD1. Per the germline V gene, CDR1 is LGHDT and CDR2 is YNNKEL (reference sequence). This CDR3 contains 15 residues. Unmatched junction bases numbered 10, after V lost 4 bases and J lost 10 bases.

The chain carries TRBV2 and TRBJ2-3, with 12 bases matching TRBD2. Per the germline V gene, CDR1 is SNHLY and CDR2 is FYNNEI. V shed 6 bases, J shed 4 bases, and the junction held 11 bases outside the gene matches. The CDR3 totals 17 residues. CDR3 bases: TGTGCCAGCAGCAAGACTAGCGGGAGATTCGACGCAGATACGCAGTATTTT. Its protein is CASSKTSGRFDADTQYF. The whole variable domain, remainder taken from reference TRBV2 and TRBJ2-3, is EPEVTQTPSHQVTQMGQEVILRCVPISNHLYFYWYRQILGQKVEFLVSFYNNEISEKSEIFDDQFSVERPDGSNFTLKIRSTKLEDSAMYFCASSKTSGRFDADTQYFGPGTRLTVL.

The rearrangement joins TRBV27 to TRBJ1-5, with 7 positions matching TRBD1. In germline, CDR1 is MNHEY, CDR2 SMNVEV (reference sequence). This CDR3 is built from 16 residues. V was pared by 5 bases and J by 2 bases, with 9 bases of the junction left unmatched. In DNA, the CDR3 is TGTGCCAGCAGTACCATCCACAGGGGTGGCAATCAGCCCCAGCATTTT. Encoded protein: CASSTIHRGGNQPQHF.

This chain joins TRBV2 and TRBJ2-2, with TRBD1 matching 8 bases. Germline V gives CDR1 SNHLY, CDR2 FYNNEI. This CDR3 is built from 16 residues. Germline trimming cut 6 bases from V and 3 bases from J; bases unmatched to any gene: 9. The CDR3 region has the DNA TGTGCCAGCAGCCGGGACAGGCCCCTTTACACCGGGGAGCTGTTTTTT. Its translation: CASSRDRPLYTGELFF. The variable domain in full, with the rest retrieved from reference TRBV2 and TRBJ2-2, is EPEVTQTPSHQVTQMGQEVILRCVPISNHLYFYWYRQILGQKVEFLVSFYNNEISEKSEIFDDQFSVERPDGSNFTLKIRSTKLEDSAMYFCASSRDRPLYTGELFFGEGSRLTVL.

V is TRBV27 and J is TRBJ2-3; TRBD2 matches at 16 bases. Germline V gives CDR1 MNHEY, CDR2 SMNVEV (reference sequence). Unmatched junction bases numbered 8, after V lost 4 bases and J lost 1 base. The CDR3 extends over 19 amino acids. CDR3 coding DNA: TGTGCCAGCAGTTCAACAGGGACTAGCGGGGGGGCCGGCACAGATACGCAGTATTTT. This gives the protein CASSSTGTSGGAGTDTQYF.

The chain uses TRBV2 and TRBJ1-5; 10 bases match TRBD1. J was trimmed by 2 bases and V by 3 bases; bases with no gene match: 7. The CDR3 is 17 amino acids. Germline CDR1 SNHLY, CDR2 FYNNEI. CDR3 nucleotide sequence: TGTGCCAGCAGTGATGGGGACAGGGGTAGTGGCAATCAGCCCCAGCATTTT. It specifies CASSDGDRGSGNQPQHF.

The J gene is TRBJ1-2, the V gene TRBV12-3 or TRBV12-4, with TRBD1 matching 7 bases. There are 13 residues in the CDR3. V shed 7 bases and J 2 bases; nucleotides not matched to a gene: 4. The CDR3 DNA sequence: TGTGCCAGCAAGAAGGGGGCAAACTATGGCTACACCTTC. It yields the protein CASKKGANYGYTF.

This chain links TRBV6-5 with TRBJ1-4; D remains ambiguous. Germline CDR1 reads MNHEY; CDR2 reads SVGAGI. V lost 10 bases and J 4 bases, leaving 13 bases between the germline ends. This CDR3 spans 13 amino acids. The chain's CDR3 is CATTRDYNEKLFF. The CDR3 bases are TGTGCCACCACGCGTGATTATAATGAAAAACTGTTTTTT.

This chain links TRBV5-8 with TRBJ2-1; tentatively, D is TRBD2 (5 bases). The CDR3 spans 18 residues. Per germline, CDR1 SGHTS and CDR2 YDEGEE. Trimming left V 0 bases short and J 3 bases short, with 19 bases between. The CDR3 DNA is TGTGCCAGCAGCTTGGCGGGCCTTAGCGTAACCCTCTACAATGAGCAGTTCTTC. This sequence encodes CASSLAGLSVTLYNEQFF. The variable domain in full, with the rest retrieved from reference TRBV5-8 and TRBJ2-1, is EAGVTQSPTHLIKTRGQQATLRCSPISGHTSVYWYQQALGLGLQFLLWYDEGEERNRGNFPPRFSGRQFPNYSSELNVNALELEDSALYLCASSLAGLSVTLYNEQFFGPGTRLTVL.

The chain recombines TRBV29-1 with TRBJ1-1, with D possibly matching TRBD1 (5 bases). The V gene's germline CDR1 is SQVTM and CDR2 ANQGSEA. The CDR3 contains 13 residues. Trimming cost V 3 bases and J 0 bases, with 8 bases left between them. CDR3 in DNA: TGCAGCGTTGATGACAGCATGAACACTGAAGCTTTCTTT. Its protein is CSVDDSMNTEAFF. The full variable domain, its missing parts supplied by reference TRBV29-1 and TRBJ1-1, is SAVISQKPSRDICQRGTSLTIQCQVDSQVTMMFWYRQQPGQSLTLIATANQGSEATYESGFVIDKFPISRPNLTFSTLTVSNMSPEDSSIYLCSVDDSMNTEAFFGQGTRLTVV.

The rearrangement uses TRBV30 and TRBJ2-7; D unresolved. The CDR3 has 13 residues. Trimming stripped 6 bases from V and 0 bases from J, with 12 bases between. Germline values: CDR1 GTSNPN, CDR2 SVGIG (reference sequence). The DNA of the CDR3 is TGTGCCTGCCACCTCGGTAGCTCCTACGAGCAGTACTTC. As protein: CACHLGSSYEQYF.

J is TRBJ2-7 and V is TRBV28; TRBD2 is a possible D gene (6 bases). The CDR3 is 15 amino acids. V was pared by 6 bases and J by 4 bases, with 19 bases between. Germline CDR1 MDHEN, CDR2 SYDVKM. The CDR3 bases are TGTGCCAGCAGCTATTCGGGGGATAAAGCATACGAGCAGTACTTC. Protein sequence: CASSYSGDKAYEQYF.

The chain is built from TRBV5-4 and TRBJ1-1, with D perhaps TRBD1 (6 bases). The length of the CDR3 is 16 residues. Germline CDR1 and CDR2: SGHNT and YYREEE (reference sequence). The ends were cut back, 2 bases at V and 1 base at J, with 15 bases in the middle. CDR3 in amino acids: CASSLQRGLANTEAFF. The CDR3 DNA follows: TGTGCCAGCAGCTTACAAAGGGGGTTGGCGAACACTGAAGCTTTCTTT. Supplemented by reference TRBV5-4 and TRBJ1-1, the full variable domain reads ETGVTQSPTHLIKTRGQQVTLRCSSQSGHNTVSWYQQALGQGPQFIFQYYREEENGRGNFPPRFSGLQFPNYSSELNVNALELDDSALYLCASSLQRGLANTEAFFGQGTRLTVV.

A single count supports this clone. Additional DNA sequences in this sample encode the identical CDR3. The rearrangement links TRBV3-1 (or the pseudogene TRBV3-2) to TRBJ1-3; D is perhaps TRBD1 (5 bases). This CDR3 region has 14 residues. V shed 3 bases and J shed 2 bases, with 8 bases lying between them. Germline V gives CDR1 LGHDT, CDR2 YNNKEL (reference sequence). The CDR3, as DNA: TGTGCCAGCAGCCAGGGGGGGGCTGGAAACACCATATATTTT. As protein: CASSQGGAGNTIYF.

V is TRBV11-2 and J is TRBJ2-1; 10 bases are a match to TRBD2. Trimming removed 3 bases from V and 8 bases from J; junction bases left unmatched: 19. The germline gives CDR1 SGHAT, CDR2 FQNNGV. The CDR3 covers 19 residues. CDR3 sequence: CASSFPGLAGASRFDEQFF. CDR3 bases: TGTGCCAGCAGCTTCCCAGGGCTAGCGGGAGCATCGAGGTTCGATGAGCAGTTCTTC.